This T cell receptor beta chain is drawn from a study of PD-1 blockade in classical Hodgkin lymphoma. Study context: Nivolumab dosing for patients was 3 mg/kg, administered intravenously every 2 weeks. Points from the study as a whole: Newly diagnosed patients had diversity similar to the baseline diversity of complete responders.

Documented time point: cycle 4 day 1 (C4D1), after six to seven weeks of nivolumab. Every patient experienced relapse after autologous stem cell transplantation, and brentuximab vedotin exposure varied. Patients' outcomes at their best amounted to complete response, partial response or progressive disease. Sequenced by immunoSEQ multiplex PCR; TCRdb stores in-frame clones only, minus some. Among roughly 21,000 clones listed, more than 80% were seen once. Turning to this clone: The target antigen is unknown.

V shed 2 bases and J shed 6 bases, with 9 bases lying between them. Germline V gene lookup returns CDR1 SGHNT and CDR2 YYREEE (reference sequence). The CDR3 spans 12 residues. This clonotype originated in a human donor with classical Hodgkin lymphoma. This sample comprised peripheral blood mononuclear cells (PBMCs), obtained before the fourth cycle of nivolumab. This chain joins TRBV5-4 and TRBJ2-7; perhaps TRBD1 as D (6 bases). This chain's CDR3 is CASSLQGSEQYF. CDR3 nucleotide sequence: TGTGCCAGCAGCTTACAGGGCTCCGAGCAGTACTTC. The complete variable domain, with remaining parts taken from reference TRBV5-4 and TRBJ2-7, reads ETGVTQSPTHLIKTRGQQVTLRCSSQSGHNTVSWYQQALGQGPQFIFQYYREEENGRGNFPPRFSGLQFPNYSSELNVNALELDDSALYLCASSLQGSEQYFGPGTRLTVT.